The entry below describes one TCR beta chain. The entry originates in a study of T cell changes during pregnancy in multiple sclerosis. The CDR3 is 14 amino acids. CDR1 is LGHNA, CDR2 YNFKEQ, per germline. The J segment lost 3 bases and the V segment lost 4 bases, leaving 3 bases of the junction unmatched. TCRdb's copy holds only in-frame clones and misses some; the assay was immunoSEQ multiplex PCR. This table has about 31,000 clones, around 90% appearing once. This receptor was identified in a female donor in good health, enrolled as a control in a pregnancy study. Specimen: CD4+ T cells from peripheral blood mononuclear cells, collected in the first trimester of pregnancy. The chain has TRBV4-2 and TRBJ1-1, with 9 bases fitting TRBD1. As DNA, the CDR3 is TGTGCCAGCAGCCCCCGGACAGGGGACACTGAAGCTTTCTTT. Translating it yields CASSPRTGDTEAFF.